This T cell receptor (beta chain) stems from a study of blood T cell repertoires in COVID-19 (dated by TCRdb to 2018 to 2021). At the level of the whole study: Samples covering the acute and convalescent phases of COVID-19 were provided by collaborators in the United States, Italy and Spain. Nearly every sample came with metadata listing a de-identified subject ID, COVID-19 status, age in years and sex. Where available, HLA class I and class II types were taken from metadata supplied by the sample provider and were not determined by assay-based typing. The dataset comprised deeply sampled blood TCRbeta repertoires from subjects exposed to, actively infected with, or recovered from COVID-19. The repertoires were released in a freely available public database meant as a resource for research on the immune response to SARS-CoV-2. The samples were drawn from two sources: the first 160 participants of the ongoing ImmuneRACE study, and 950 to 1,500 subjects contributed by 6 global collaborators. The material from the prospective study consisted of cDNA or gDNA derived from T cells, B-cell-depleted T cells, or PBMCs.

Participants in the prospective study were aged roughly 18 to 95 years, lived in some 24 United States geographic areas, and enrolled through a virtual design. In the prospective study, cohorts were assigned on the basis of participant-reported clinical history obtained from a screening survey and a study questionnaire. In the prospective study, whole blood, serum and a nasopharyngeal or oropharyngeal swab were collected from each participant by mobile phlebotomists. Participants in the prospective study had the option to provide additional blood draws and questionnaires over a 2-month period. Before DNA extraction, blood samples from the prospective study were shipped at room temperature or frozen. Points on this clone: Its antigen specificity is not known. Nothing much larger sits one base from this clone, and base qualities are not available.

The immunoSEQ Assay, a bias-controlled multiplex PCR, was used to amplify TCRbeta CDR3 regions from genomic DNA. The authors processed their data as follows. Nucleated cell counts per sample were estimated from amplification of reference gene primers within the assay. To quantify the absolute abundance of each unique TCRbeta CDR3 rearrangement, sequence reads were collapsed and filtered. Productive Simpson clonality was computed per sample as the square root of Simpson's diversity index over productive rearrangements. Sourced from immuneACCESS, this table was stored by TCRdb with only in-frame sequences that have V and J called. A share of the clones is absent; for the studies checked, an unresolved V gene accounts for under half, and the remainder has no known explanation. D and trimming come from the DNA, and the V and J calls and clone size come from that table. The sample has over 110,000 clones on record, around 82% of them singletons. In total, the top ten clones hold about 5.5% of the sample.

What the authors observed across the whole study: Clinical and demographic metadata were provided uncurated, with the amount varying by source and participant.

From its cysteine to its phenylalanine, the CDR3 spans 13 amino acids. Just the 39-base CDR3 DNA is kept, in frame starting at base 1. The trim is 1 base for V and 7 bases for J, with a gap of 11 bases between the germline ends. The germline V gene supplies CDR1 MNHEY and CDR2 SVGEGT. The sequence is built from TRBV6-2 or TRBV6-3 and TRBJ2-7; TRBD1 is possibly the D segment (6 matching bases). The receptor's source is a man in his forties or fifties with acute COVID-19. The sequenced sample consisted of PBMCs or T cells enriched from blood (not recorded which). CDR3 sequence: CASSYLKGDEQYF. The DNA is as follows: TGTGCCAGCAGTTACTTGAAGGGGGATGAGCAGTACTTC.